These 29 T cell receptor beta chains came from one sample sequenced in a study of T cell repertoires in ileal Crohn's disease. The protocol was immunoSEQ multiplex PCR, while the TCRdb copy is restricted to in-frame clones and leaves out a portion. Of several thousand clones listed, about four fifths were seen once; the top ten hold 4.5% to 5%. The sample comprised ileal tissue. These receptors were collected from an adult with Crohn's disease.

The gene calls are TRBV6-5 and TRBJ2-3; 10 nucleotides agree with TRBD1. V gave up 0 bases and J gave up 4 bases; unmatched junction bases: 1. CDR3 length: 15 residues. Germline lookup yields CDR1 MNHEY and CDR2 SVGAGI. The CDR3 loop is CASSYSGTGADTQYF. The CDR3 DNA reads TGTGCCAGCAGTTACTCAGGGACAGGGGCAGATACGCAGTATTTT.

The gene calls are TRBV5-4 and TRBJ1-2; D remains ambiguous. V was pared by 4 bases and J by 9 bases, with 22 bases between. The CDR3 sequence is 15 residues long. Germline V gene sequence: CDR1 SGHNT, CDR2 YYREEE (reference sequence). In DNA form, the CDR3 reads TGTGCCAGCAGCAGCTTCCGGGATTCTGAAAAAAGCTACACCTTC. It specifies CASSSFRDSEKSYTF.

The CDR3 here is CASSQDGAGGPTDTQYF. CDR3 DNA: TGCGCCAGCAGCCAAGATGGAGCGGGAGGGCCCACAGATACGCAGTATTTT. This sequence joins TRBV4-1 and TRBJ2-3, with 10 bases lining up with TRBD2. V trimming: 0 bases; J trimming: 2 bases; junction bases outside the gene matches: 5. The CDR3 is 17 residues long. Germline V CDR1 and CDR2: MGHRA, YSYEKL.

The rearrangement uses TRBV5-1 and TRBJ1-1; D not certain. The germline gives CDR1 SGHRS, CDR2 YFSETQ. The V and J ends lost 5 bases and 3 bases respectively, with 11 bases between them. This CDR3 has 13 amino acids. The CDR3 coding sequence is TGCGCCAGCAGAGATCTGGCTGACACTGAAGCTTTCTTT. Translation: CASRDLADTEAFF.

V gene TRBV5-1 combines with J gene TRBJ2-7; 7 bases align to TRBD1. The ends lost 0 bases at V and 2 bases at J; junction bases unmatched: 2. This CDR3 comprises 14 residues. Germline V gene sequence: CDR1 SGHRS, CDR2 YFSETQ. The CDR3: CASSLGQGAYEQYF. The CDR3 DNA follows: TGCGCCAGCAGCTTGGGACAGGGTGCCTACGAGCAGTACTTC.

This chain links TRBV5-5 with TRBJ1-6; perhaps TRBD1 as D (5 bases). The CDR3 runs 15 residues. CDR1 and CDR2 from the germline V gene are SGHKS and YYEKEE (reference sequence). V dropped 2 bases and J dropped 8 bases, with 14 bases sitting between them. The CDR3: CASSFGQGWYSPLHF. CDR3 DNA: TGTGCCAGCAGCTTCGGCCAGGGCTGGTATTCACCCCTCCACTTT. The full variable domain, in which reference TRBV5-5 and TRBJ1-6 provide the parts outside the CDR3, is DAGVTQSPTHLIKTRGQQVTLRCSPISGHKSVSWYQQVLGQGPQFIFQYYEKEERGRGNFPDRFSARQFPNYSSELNVNALLLGDSALYLCASSFGQGWYSPLHFGNGTRLTVT.

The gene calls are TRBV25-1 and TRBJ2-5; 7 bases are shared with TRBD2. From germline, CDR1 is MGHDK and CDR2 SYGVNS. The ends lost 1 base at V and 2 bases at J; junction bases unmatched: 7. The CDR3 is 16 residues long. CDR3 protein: CASSESLAEKQETQYF. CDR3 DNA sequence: TGTGCCAGCAGTGAATCGCTAGCGGAGAAACAAGAGACCCAGTACTTC.

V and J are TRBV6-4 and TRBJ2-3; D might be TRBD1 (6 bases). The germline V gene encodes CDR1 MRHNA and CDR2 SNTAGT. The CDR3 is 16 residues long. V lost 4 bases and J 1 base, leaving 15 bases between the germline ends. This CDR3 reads CASSVGTQGGTDTQYF. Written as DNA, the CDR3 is TGTGCCAGCAGTGTAGGCACACAGGGCGGCACAGATACGCAGTATTTT.

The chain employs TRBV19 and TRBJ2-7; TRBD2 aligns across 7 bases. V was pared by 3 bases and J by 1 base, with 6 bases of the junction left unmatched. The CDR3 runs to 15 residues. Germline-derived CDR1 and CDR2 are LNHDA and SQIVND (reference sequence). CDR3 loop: CASSIGGSGSYEQYF. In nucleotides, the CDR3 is TGTGCCAGTAGTATTGGCGGGAGTGGATCCTACGAGCAGTACTTC.

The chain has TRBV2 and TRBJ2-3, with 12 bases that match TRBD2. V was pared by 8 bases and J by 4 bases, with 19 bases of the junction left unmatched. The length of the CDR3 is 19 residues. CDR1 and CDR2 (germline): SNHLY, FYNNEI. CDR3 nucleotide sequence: TGTGCCAGCCCGGGGGAACTAGCGGGAGGTGGATCAAGGGCAGATACGCAGTATTTT. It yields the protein CASPGELAGGGSRADTQYF.

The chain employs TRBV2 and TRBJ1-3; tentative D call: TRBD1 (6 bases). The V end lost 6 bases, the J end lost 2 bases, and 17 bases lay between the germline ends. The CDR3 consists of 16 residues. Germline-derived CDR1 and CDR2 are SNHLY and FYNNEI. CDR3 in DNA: TGTGCCAGCAGGGGGGTAACAGGGTCTCCTGGAAACACCATATATTTT. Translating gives CASRGVTGSPGNTIYF.

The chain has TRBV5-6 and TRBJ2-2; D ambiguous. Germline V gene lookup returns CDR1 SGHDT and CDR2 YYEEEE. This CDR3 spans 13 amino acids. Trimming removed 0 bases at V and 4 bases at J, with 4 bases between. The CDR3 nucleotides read TGTGCCAGCAGCTTGGGGCCCACCGGGGAGCTGTTTTTT. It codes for CASSLGPTGELFF. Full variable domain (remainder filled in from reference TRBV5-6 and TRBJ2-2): DAGVTQSPTHLIKTRGQQVTLRCSPKSGHDTVSWYQQALGQGPQFIFQYYEEEERQRGNFPDRFSGHQFPNYSSELNVNALLLGDSALYLCASSLGPTGELFFGEGSRLTVL.

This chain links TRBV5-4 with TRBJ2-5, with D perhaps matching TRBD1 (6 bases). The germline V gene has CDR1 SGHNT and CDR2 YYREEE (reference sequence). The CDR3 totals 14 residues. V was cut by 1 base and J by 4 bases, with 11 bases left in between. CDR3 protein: CASSLRGHRETQYF. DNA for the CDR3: TGTGCCAGCAGCTTGCGGGGACACCGAGAGACCCAGTACTTC.

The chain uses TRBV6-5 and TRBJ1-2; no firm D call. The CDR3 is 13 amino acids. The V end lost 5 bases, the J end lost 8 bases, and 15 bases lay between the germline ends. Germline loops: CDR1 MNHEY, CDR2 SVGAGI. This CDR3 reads CASSEQIGHGYTF. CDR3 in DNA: TGTGCCAGCAGTGAACAGATTGGTCACGGCTACACCTTC.

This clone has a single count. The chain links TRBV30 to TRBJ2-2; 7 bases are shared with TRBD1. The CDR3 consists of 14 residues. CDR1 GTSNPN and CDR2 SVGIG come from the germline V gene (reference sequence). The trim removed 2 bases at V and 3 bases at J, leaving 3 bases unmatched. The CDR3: CAWSSQGDTGELFF. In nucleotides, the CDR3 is TGTGCCTGGAGTTCCCAGGGGGACACCGGGGAGCTGTTTTTT.

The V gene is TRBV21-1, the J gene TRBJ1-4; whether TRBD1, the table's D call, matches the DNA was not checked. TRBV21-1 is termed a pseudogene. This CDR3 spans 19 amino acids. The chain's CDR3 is CASSYGGRGQGTTNEKLFF. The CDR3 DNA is TGTGCCAGCAGCTATGGGGGGAGGGGACAGGGAACGACTAATGAAAAACTGTTTTTT.

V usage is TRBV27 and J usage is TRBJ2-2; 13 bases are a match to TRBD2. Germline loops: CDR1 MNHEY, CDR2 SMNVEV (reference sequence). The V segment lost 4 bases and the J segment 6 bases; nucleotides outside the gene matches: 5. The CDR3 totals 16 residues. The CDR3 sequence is CASSWRTSGSPGELFF. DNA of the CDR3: TGTGCCAGCAGTTGGCGGACTAGCGGGAGCCCCGGGGAGCTGTTTTTT.

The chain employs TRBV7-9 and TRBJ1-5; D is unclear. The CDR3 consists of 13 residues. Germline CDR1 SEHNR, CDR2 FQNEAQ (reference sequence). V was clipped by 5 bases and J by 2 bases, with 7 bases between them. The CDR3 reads CASSPPGNQPQHF. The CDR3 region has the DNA TGTGCCAGCAGCCCTCCCGGCAATCAGCCCCAGCATTTT.

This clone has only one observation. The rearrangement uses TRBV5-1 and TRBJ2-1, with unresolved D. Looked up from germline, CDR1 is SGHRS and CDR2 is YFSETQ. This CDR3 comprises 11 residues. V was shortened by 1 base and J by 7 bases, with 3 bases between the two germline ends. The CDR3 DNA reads TGCGCCAGCAGCTTGCGGAATGAGCAGTTCTTC. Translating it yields CASSLRNEQFF.

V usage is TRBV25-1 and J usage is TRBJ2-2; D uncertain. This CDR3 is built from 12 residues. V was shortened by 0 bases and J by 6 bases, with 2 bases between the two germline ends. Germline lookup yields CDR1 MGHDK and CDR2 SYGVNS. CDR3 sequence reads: CASSEYAGELFF. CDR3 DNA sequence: TGTGCCAGCAGTGAATACGCCGGGGAGCTGTTTTTT.

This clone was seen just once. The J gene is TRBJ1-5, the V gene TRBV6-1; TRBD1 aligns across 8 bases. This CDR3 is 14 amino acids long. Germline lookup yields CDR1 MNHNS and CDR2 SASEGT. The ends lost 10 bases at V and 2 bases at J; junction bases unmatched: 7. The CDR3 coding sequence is TGTGCCATCGAAACAGGGGGGGGCAATCAGCCCCAGCATTTT. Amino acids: CAIETGGGNQPQHF.

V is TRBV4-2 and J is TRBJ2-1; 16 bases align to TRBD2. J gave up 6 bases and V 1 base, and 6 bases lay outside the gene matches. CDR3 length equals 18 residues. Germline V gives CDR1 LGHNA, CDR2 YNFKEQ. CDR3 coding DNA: TGTGCCAGCAGCCAAGGCGGGACTAGCGGGAGGGCCGGCAATGAGCAGTTCTTC. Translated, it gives CASSQGGTSGRAGNEQFF.

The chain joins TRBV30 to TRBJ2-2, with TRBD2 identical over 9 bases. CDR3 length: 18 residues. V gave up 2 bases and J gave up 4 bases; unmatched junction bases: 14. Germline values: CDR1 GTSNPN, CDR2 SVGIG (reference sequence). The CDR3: CAWSPQFGGRGITGELFF. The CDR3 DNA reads TGTGCCTGGAGTCCCCAATTCGGCGGGAGGGGGATCACCGGGGAGCTGTTTTTT. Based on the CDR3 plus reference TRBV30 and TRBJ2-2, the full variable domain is SQTIHQWPATLVQPVGSPLSLECTVEGTSNPNLYWYRQAAGRGLQLLFYSVGIGQISSEVPQNLSASRPQDRQFILSSKKLLLSDSGFYLCAWSPQFGGRGITGELFFGEGSRLTVL.

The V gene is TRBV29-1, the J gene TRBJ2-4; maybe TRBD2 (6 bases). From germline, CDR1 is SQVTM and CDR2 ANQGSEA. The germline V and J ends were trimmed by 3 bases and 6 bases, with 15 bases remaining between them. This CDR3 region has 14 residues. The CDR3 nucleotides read TGCAGCGTTGACATATCTAGCGCTGGAAACATTCAGTACTTC. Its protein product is CSVDISSAGNIQYF.

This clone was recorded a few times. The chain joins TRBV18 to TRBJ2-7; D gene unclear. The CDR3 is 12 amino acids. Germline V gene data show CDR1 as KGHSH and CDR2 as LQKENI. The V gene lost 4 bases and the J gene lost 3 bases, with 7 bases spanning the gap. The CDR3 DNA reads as TGTGCCAGCTCACTACAGCACTACGAGCAGTACTTC. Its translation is CASSLQHYEQYF.

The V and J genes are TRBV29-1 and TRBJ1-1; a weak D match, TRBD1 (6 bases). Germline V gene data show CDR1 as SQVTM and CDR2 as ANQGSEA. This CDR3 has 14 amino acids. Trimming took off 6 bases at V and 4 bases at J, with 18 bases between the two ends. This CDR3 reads CSVSQGRGFTEAFF. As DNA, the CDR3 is TGCAGCGTCTCACAGGGCCGGGGATTCACTGAAGCTTTCTTT.

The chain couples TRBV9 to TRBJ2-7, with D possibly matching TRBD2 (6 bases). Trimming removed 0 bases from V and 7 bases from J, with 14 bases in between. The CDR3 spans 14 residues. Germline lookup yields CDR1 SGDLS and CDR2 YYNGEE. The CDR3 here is CASSVGPEGLEQYF. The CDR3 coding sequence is TGTGCCAGCAGCGTAGGCCCGGAGGGCCTTGAGCAGTACTTC.

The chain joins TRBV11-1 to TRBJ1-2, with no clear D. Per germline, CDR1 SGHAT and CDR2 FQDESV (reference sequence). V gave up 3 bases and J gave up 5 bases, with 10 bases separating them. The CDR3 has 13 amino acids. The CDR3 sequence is CASSFSSSYGYTF. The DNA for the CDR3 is TGTGCCAGCAGCTTCTCTTCGAGTTATGGCTACACCTTC.

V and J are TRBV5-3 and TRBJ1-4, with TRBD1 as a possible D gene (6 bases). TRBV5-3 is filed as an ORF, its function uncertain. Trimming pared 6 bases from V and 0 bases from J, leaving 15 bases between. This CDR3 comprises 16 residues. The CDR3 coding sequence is TGTGCCAGAACCATCGGACAGACTGCAACTAATGAAAAACTGTTTTTT. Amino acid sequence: CARTIGQTATNEKLFF.